This T cell receptor beta chain was recovered during a study of PD-1 blockade in classical Hodgkin lymphoma. All patients relapsed after autologous stem cell transplantation, and brentuximab vedotin exposure varied. Study results and caveats: Relative to healthy donors, newly diagnosed patients reportedly had lower baseline TCR diversity, which was reported as lower still in relapsed/refractory patients. Those patients who began receiving nivolumab less than 1 year after ASCT had lower diversity, and they were excluded.

This clone was observed once. What it recognizes is unknown. Measured with immunoSEQ multiplex PCR; TCRdb has only the in-frame clones, and not every one. Among 98,000 or so clones listed, 89% were seen once. CDR3 length: 11 residues. Per the germline V gene, CDR1 is SNHLY and CDR2 is FYNNEI. Specimen: peripheral blood mononuclear cells (PBMCs), collected before the second cycle of nivolumab. This receptor was obtained from a human donor with classical Hodgkin lymphoma. The chain uses TRBV2 and TRBJ1-1; no clear D gene. The CDR3 sequence is CASVVNTEAFF. As DNA, the CDR3 is TGTGCGTCCGTGGTGAACACTGAAGCTTTCTTT.